Listed here are 18 T cell receptor beta chains from one sample, sequenced in a study of OX40 agonist ivuxolimab in advanced cancers. TCRdb's copy holds only in-frame clones and misses some; the assay was immunoSEQ multiplex PCR. The sample shows fewer than 80,000 clones, 70% to 80% of them seen only once. Here the sequenced sample was CD4+ or CD8+ T cells sorted from blood, taken in a trial of the OX40 agonist ivuxolimab. Receptor source: an adult with an advanced solid tumor such as melanoma, head and neck, liver or kidney cancer.

This clone was picked up one time. This chain uses TRBV14 with TRBJ2-1; D not resolved. From germline, CDR1 is SGHDN and CDR2 FVKESK. This CDR3 spans 15 amino acids. Trimming took off 1 base at V and 5 bases at J, with 12 bases between the two ends. The CDR3 DNA reads TGTGCCAGCAGCCAAGTATATCTCGTCGACAATGAGCAGTTCTTC. It translates to CASSQVYLVDNEQFF. The whole variable domain, remainder taken from reference TRBV14 and TRBJ2-1, is EAGVTQFPSHSVIEKGQTVTLRCDPISGHDNLYWYRRVMGKEIKFLLHFVKESKQDESGMPNNRFLAERTGGTYSTLKVQPAELEDSGVYFCASSQVYLVDNEQFFGPGTRLTVL.

This clone was found once. The gene calls are TRBV2 and TRBJ2-1; 12 bases align to TRBD2. The V and J ends lost 6 bases and 8 bases, in that order; junction bases with no gene match: 8. The CDR3 is 15 amino acids. CDR1 is SNHLY, CDR2 FYNNEI, per germline. In nucleotides, the CDR3 is TGTGCCAGCAGCCGACTAGCGGGAGTAGGGTATGAGCAGTTCTTC. This translates into CASSRLAGVGYEQFF.

This chain links TRBV19 with TRBJ1-5; TRBD1 might be the D (5 bases). The CDR3 runs 16 residues. Trimming shortened V by 3 bases and J by 4 bases, and 16 bases separated the two germline ends. Germline V gene data show CDR1 as LNHDA and CDR2 as SQIVND (reference sequence). The CDR3 protein is CASSIGAGDLNQPQHF. The CDR3 region has the DNA TGTGCCAGTAGTATTGGGGCAGGTGACTTGAATCAGCCCCAGCATTTT.

The V call is TRBV6-5, the J call TRBJ1-1; D gene uncertain. This CDR3 spans 13 amino acids. Germline V lookup: CDR1 MNHEY, CDR2 SVGAGI. The V end was cut by 8 bases, the J end by 1 base, with 11 bases between. CDR3 in amino acids: CASWPYGNTEAFF. As DNA, the CDR3 is TGTGCCAGCTGGCCATACGGGAACACTGAAGCTTTCTTT.

The chain employs TRBV4-1 and TRBJ2-1; D is unresolved. Germline values: CDR1 MGHRA, CDR2 YSYEKL. The V and J ends lost 0 bases and 4 bases respectively, with 7 bases between them. CDR3 length: 14 amino acids. The chain's CDR3 is CASSQDREYNEQFF. The CDR3 coding sequence is TGCGCCAGCAGCCAAGATAGAGAGTACAATGAGCAGTTCTTC.

J is TRBJ2-5 and V is TRBV19; TRBD2 agrees at 8 bases. V dropped 4 bases and J dropped 3; count of bases not matched to a gene: 4. Germline V lookup: CDR1 LNHDA, CDR2 SQIVND (reference sequence). The CDR3 spans 14 residues. CDR3 loop: CASSKGSGKETQYF. In DNA, the CDR3 is TGTGCCAGTAGTAAGGGTAGCGGGAAAGAGACCCAGTACTTC. The full variable domain, its missing parts supplied by reference TRBV19 and TRBJ2-5, is DGGITQSPKYLFRKEGQNVTLSCEQNLNHDAMYWYRQDPGQGLRLIYYSQIVNDFQKGDIAEGYSVSREKKESFPLTVTSAQKNPTAFYLCASSKGSGKETQYFGPGTRLLVL.

The V gene is TRBV7-3, the J gene TRBJ2-1; 10 bases match TRBD2. The germline V gene has CDR1 SGHTA and CDR2 FQGTGA. CDR3 size: 16 residues. V trimming: 5 bases; J trimming: 2 bases; junction bases outside the gene matches: 6. In DNA, the CDR3 is TGTGCCAGCAGCCAGACTAGCGGGCAGGCCTACAATGAGCAGTTCTTC. This encodes CASSQTSGQAYNEQFF.

The genes are TRBV21-1 and TRBJ1-5. TRBV21-1 is noted as a pseudogene. CDR3 size: 12 residues. The CDR3 region has the DNA TGTGCCAGCAGCGACCCCAATCAGCCCCAGCATTTT. This sequence encodes CASSDPNQPQHF.

The chain carries TRBV6-6 and TRBJ1-3; the D gene is possibly TRBD1 (5 bases). Per germline, CDR1 MNHNY and CDR2 SVGAGI (reference sequence). The CDR3 runs 14 residues. With 6 bases removed from V and 3 bases from J, the gap between germline ends came to 12 bases. CDR3 nucleotides: TGTGCCAGCAGCCCTGGGACCCATGGAAACACCATATATTTT. It translates to CASSPGTHGNTIYF.

The V and J genes are TRBV18 and TRBJ2-5; D is undetermined. V lost 2 bases to trimming and J lost 9 bases, with 13 bases between them. The germline V gene encodes CDR1 KGHSH and CDR2 LQKENI. There are 13 residues in the CDR3. The CDR3 DNA sequence: TGTGCCAGCTCACCAGGCAGGCGAGATCCCCAGTACTTC. Its protein is CASSPGRRDPQYF. Looking up the rest from reference TRBV18 and TRBJ2-5 gives the full variable domain: NAGVMQNPRHLVRRRGQEARLRCSPMKGHSHVYWYRQLPEEGLKFMVYLQKENIIDESGMPKERFSAEFPKEGPSILRIQQVVRGDSAAYFCASSPGRRDPQYFGPGTRLLVL.

V usage is TRBV7-6 and J usage is TRBJ1-1; D gene uncertain. Trimming removed 5 bases at V and 11 bases at J, with 15 bases between. This CDR3 region has 12 residues. Germline V gives CDR1 SGHVS, CDR2 FNYEAQ. This chain's CDR3 is CASSPQEGSAFF. The CDR3 DNA reads as TGTGCCAGCAGCCCCCAGGAGGGCTCGGCTTTCTTT.

The gene calls are TRBV20-1 and TRBJ1-1, with D unclear. The CDR3 is 11 residues long. Deletions cut 0 bases from V and 11 bases from J, with 10 bases between. Germline loops: CDR1 DFQATT, CDR2 SNEGSKA (reference sequence). Here the CDR3 reads CSAREGPPAFF. CDR3 nucleotides: TGCAGTGCTAGAGAGGGTCCCCCGGCTTTCTTT.

This chain uses TRBV6-1 with TRBJ2-5; D call uncertain. CDR3 length: 13 amino acids. In germline, CDR1 is MNHNS, CDR2 SASEGT. Trimming pared 4 bases from V and 11 bases from J, leaving 17 bases between. CDR3 residues: CASSGGEDQKQYF. In nucleotides, the CDR3 is TGTGCCAGCAGTGGAGGTGAAGATCAGAAGCAGTACTTC.

This clone occurred a few times. The chain uses TRBV20-1 and TRBJ2-5; D gene uncertain. The CDR3 extends over 11 amino acids. Trimming stripped 0 bases from V and 5 bases from J, with 4 bases between. From germline, CDR1 is DFQATT and CDR2 SNEGSKA (reference sequence). For the CDR3, the DNA is TGCAGTGCTAGAGATTTTGAGACCCAGTACTTC. Residues: CSARDFETQYF.

In its sample, this clone was seen once. This rearrangement joins TRBV28 to TRBJ2-3; D may be TRBD2 (6 bases). Germline V gene sequence: CDR1 MDHEN, CDR2 SYDVKM. The CDR3 is made up of 15 amino acids. Trimming left V 5 bases short and J 0 bases short, with 12 bases between. In nucleotides, the CDR3 is TGTGCCAGCAGTCGGAGCGGGTTCAGCACAGATACGCAGTATTTT. It specifies CASSRSGFSTDTQYF.

The chain joins TRBV7-9 to TRBJ1-4; 11 bases agree with TRBD1. The CDR3 consists of 18 residues. V dropped 5 bases and J dropped 4; count of bases not matched to a gene: 12. The germline V gene encodes CDR1 SEHNR and CDR2 FQNEAQ (reference sequence). The CDR3 DNA reads TGTGCCAGCAGCCGACGCATAGGACAGGGGGCTGGTAATGAAAAACTGTTTTTT. The encoded protein is CASSRRIGQGAGNEKLFF.

This chain links TRBV5-1 with TRBJ2-7; D unclear. V was trimmed by 0 bases and J by 3 bases, leaving 10 bases between them. CDR3 length: 14 amino acids. Per germline, CDR1 SGHRS and CDR2 YFSETQ. The CDR3, as DNA: TGCGCCAGCAGCTTGGAGCCGACGATCTACGAGCAGTACTTC. It codes for CASSLEPTIYEQYF.

This clone was observed a few times. The V gene is TRBV10-1, the J gene TRBJ1-2; D gene unclear. Germline V gives CDR1 WNHNN, CDR2 SYGVQD (reference sequence). With 11 bases removed from V and 8 bases from J, the gap between germline ends came to 9 bases. CDR3 length: 9 residues. The CDR3 loop is CAPGGGYTF. The CDR3 DNA reads as TGCGCCCCAGGAGGGGGCTACACCTTC.